The clone carrying this T cell receptor beta chain was counted only a few times. The authors ran a second PCR of about 7 to 11 cycles using a sample-barcoded 5' primer and a J-beta primer mix. In TCRdb, the 5' RACE reads were re-called with MiXCR into one record per CDR3 protein. The table lists around 1,700,000 distinct CDR3 sequences, roughly 27% of them singletons. The sample is drawn from a study of blood T cells in healthy people across ages. The CDR3 loop spans 15 amino acids. Germline V gene data show CDR1 as SGHRS and CDR2 as YFSETQ. V was trimmed by 3 bases and J by 4 bases, leaving 16 bases between them.

This sequence originates from a young woman in good health. This rearrangement joins TRBV5-1 to TRBJ2-5, with D uncertain. The sample taken for sequencing was blood. The DNA of the CDR3 is TGCGCCAGCAGCTCGCTGGCAGTTGGGCGAGAGACCCAGTACTTC. It translates to CASSSLAVGRETQYF.